This entry features one TCR beta chain sequence. Using immunoSEQ multiplex PCR, the repertoire was profiled, and TCRdb retains in-frame clones only, with some absent. The table shows roughly 300,000 clones, with around nine tenths occurring only once. The sample is drawn from a study of cytomegalovirus exposure and HLA in healthy donors. Material for sequencing was PBMCs. This TCR derives from a woman in her late teens or twenties in good health and CMV-seronegative.

The CDR3 DNA sequence: TGTGCCACCAGCAGAGACGCGGGTTACAATGAGCAGTTCTTC. Encoded protein: CATSRDAGYNEQFF. The chain is built from TRBV15 and TRBJ2-1, with D possibly TRBD2 on 5 matching bases. The germline V and J ends were trimmed by 0 bases and 4 bases, with 7 bases remaining between them. Germline V gene lookup returns CDR1 LNHNV and CDR2 YYDKDF (reference sequence). This CDR3 contains 14 residues. The full variable domain, completed using reference TRBV15 and TRBJ2-1, is DAMVIQNPRYQVTQFGKPVTLSCSQTLNHNVMYWYQQKSSQAPKLLFHYYDKDFNNEADTPDNFQSRRPNTSFCFLDIRSPGLGDTAMYLCATSRDAGYNEQFFGPGTRLTVL.